These 15 T cell receptor beta chains originate from one sample sequenced in a study of blood T cell repertoires in COVID-19. TCRdb keeps only in-frame clones here, not all; method: immunoSEQ multiplex PCR. The sample yields about 170,000 clones, approximately 80% seen once. Sequencing was done on a sample of PBMCs or T cells enriched from blood (not recorded which). The receptors come from a man over 45 who had recovered from COVID-19.

This rearrangement joins TRBV5-1 to TRBJ2-3; TRBD2 matches 9 bases. Trimming at V came to 7 bases and at J to 5 bases, leaving 14 bases not matched to a gene. This CDR3 comprises 16 residues. Germline CDR1 is SGHRS and CDR2 is YFSETQ. The CDR3 DNA is TGCGCCAGCGGACTTGACGCGGGGGGGCGTGGAGATACGCAGTATTTT. It encodes CASGLDAGGRGDTQYF.

The chain combines TRBV5-1 with TRBJ1-1, with D perhaps matching TRBD1 (5 bases). Germline CDR1 and CDR2: SGHRS and YFSETQ. This CDR3 contains 15 residues. The V and J ends lost 3 bases and 5 bases respectively, with 17 bases between them. In nucleotides, the CDR3 is TGCGCCAGCAGCTCAGACGGGAGGGGAATAACTGAAGCTTTCTTT. It codes for CASSSDGRGITEAFF.

This chain links TRBV9 with TRBJ2-5, with a weak D call TRBD1 (6 bases). The germline V gene has CDR1 SGDLS and CDR2 YYNGEE. The CDR3 length is 14 residues. Trimming shortened V by 3 bases and J by 4 bases, and 13 bases separated the two germline ends. CDR3 amino acids: CASSAAGASETQYF. The CDR3 DNA reads as TGTGCCAGCAGCGCAGCAGGGGCTTCAGAGACCCAGTACTTC.

The CDR3 is CASRRGAHTEAFF. DNA for the CDR3: TGTGCCAGCAGACGCGGGGCGCACACTGAAGCTTTCTTT. This chain joins TRBV27 and TRBJ1-1; tentative D call: TRBD1 (5 bases). Germline CDR1 and CDR2: MNHEY and SMNVEV (reference sequence). The V gene lost 6 bases and the J gene lost 3 bases, with 11 bases spanning the gap. The CDR3 length is 13 residues.

The J gene is TRBJ1-5, the V gene TRBV19, with D perhaps matching TRBD1 (5 bases). Germline-derived CDR1 and CDR2 are LNHDA and SQIVND (reference sequence). V dropped 5 bases and J dropped 7 bases, with 15 bases sitting between them. The CDR3 runs to 14 residues. DNA for the CDR3: TGTGCCAGTAGTTCTGGAGGGGCTTACCAGCCCCAGCATTTT. As protein: CASSSGGAYQPQHF.

The V call is TRBV19, the J call TRBJ1-1, with D tentatively TRBD1 (6 bases). The CDR3 is 14 residues long. Per germline, CDR1 LNHDA and CDR2 SQIVND (reference sequence). V was pared by 8 bases and J by 0 bases, with 13 bases between. The CDR3 is CASGGGHMNTEAFF. CDR3 nucleotide sequence: TGTGCCAGTGGGGGGGGACACATGAACACTGAAGCTTTCTTT.

The rearrangement links TRBV7-2 to TRBJ1-1, with 7 nucleotides matching TRBD1. V was pared by 7 bases and J by 4 bases, with 6 bases of the junction left unmatched. CDR3 length: 13 amino acids. Looked up from germline, CDR1 is SGHTA and CDR2 is FQGNSA. The CDR3 region is CASTGDRRTEAFF. The CDR3 bases are TGTGCCAGCACCGGGGACAGACGCACTGAAGCTTTCTTT.

J is TRBJ1-1 and V is TRBV9; tentatively, D is TRBD1 (5 bases). Trimming removed 0 bases at V and 4 bases at J, with 10 bases between. This CDR3 region has 14 residues. Germline V gene lookup returns CDR1 SGDLS and CDR2 YYNGEE. CDR3 region: CASSVVGGSTEAFF. CDR3 nucleotides: TGTGCCAGCAGCGTAGTTGGGGGGAGCACTGAAGCTTTCTTT.

V gene TRBV5-4 combines with J gene TRBJ1-4, with 7 bases lining up with TRBD1. Germline lookup yields CDR1 SGHNT and CDR2 YYREEE (reference sequence). The trim removed 4 bases at V and 3 bases at J, leaving 3 bases unmatched. CDR3 size: 14 residues. For the CDR3, the DNA is TGTGCCAGCAGCCCCGGGACAGCTAATGAAAAACTGTTTTTT. It encodes CASSPGTANEKLFF.

This chain joins TRBV6-2 or TRBV6-3 and TRBJ1-5; D not certain. V gave up 4 bases and J gave up 1 base, with 5 bases separating them. This CDR3 has 13 residues. Germline V lookup: CDR1 MNHEY, CDR2 SVGEGT. The CDR3 sequence is CASSLQSNQPQHF. DNA for the CDR3: TGTGCCAGCAGTTTACAGAGCAATCAGCCCCAGCATTTT.

V gene TRBV7-9 combines with J gene TRBJ2-5, with 8 bases fitting TRBD2. V shed 6 bases and J 12 bases; nucleotides not matched to a gene: 15. CDR3 length equals 14 residues. Germline CDR1 SEHNR, CDR2 FQNEAQ (reference sequence). CDR3 bases: TGTGCCAGCAGTCCCTTTAGCGGGGCGGCTGTTGAGTACTTC. Its protein product is CASSPFSGAAVEYF.

The rearrangement links TRBV9 to TRBJ1-4; 8 bases match TRBD1. The J segment lost 5 bases and the V segment lost 0 bases, leaving 0 bases of the junction unmatched. The V gene's germline CDR1 is SGDLS and CDR2 YYNGEE. The CDR3 is 14 residues long. CDR3 bases: TGTGCCAGCAGCGTAGGGACAGGGAATGAAAAACTGTTTTTT. Its protein is CASSVGTGNEKLFF.

V and J are TRBV19 and TRBJ2-4, with 9 bases matching TRBD2. CDR3 length equals 16 residues. In germline, CDR1 is LNHDA, CDR2 SQIVND (reference sequence). J was trimmed by 6 bases and V by 5 bases; bases with no gene match: 11. CDR3 sequence (DNA): TGTGCCAGTAGTGGAGTTAGAGCGGGGGGAGGAAACATTCAGTACTTC. The encoded protein is CASSGVRAGGGNIQYF. The variable domain in full, with the rest retrieved from reference TRBV19 and TRBJ2-4, is DGGITQSPKYLFRKEGQNVTLSCEQNLNHDAMYWYRQDPGQGLRLIYYSQIVNDFQKGDIAEGYSVSREKKESFPLTVTSAQKNPTAFYLCASSGVRAGGGNIQYFGAGTRLSVL.

This chain joins TRBV18 and TRBJ1-4; a possible D gene is TRBD1 (5 bases). Germline CDR1 reads KGHSH; CDR2 reads LQKENI. The CDR3 covers 15 residues. The V and J ends lost 6 bases and 3 bases respectively, with 14 bases between them. The CDR3: CASSYTTGANEKLFF. The CDR3 DNA sequence: TGTGCCAGCTCCTACACAACGGGGGCTAATGAAAAACTGTTTTTT.

The V call is TRBV27, the J call TRBJ1-6, with D possibly being TRBD1 (5 bases). The CDR3 loop spans 17 amino acids. V lost 6 bases to trimming and J lost 0 bases, with 15 bases between them. Germline values: CDR1 MNHEY, CDR2 SMNVEV (reference sequence). Here the CDR3 reads CASSLGGISSYNSPLHF. The CDR3 DNA follows: TGTGCCAGCAGCTTGGGGGGGATCAGCTCCTATAATTCACCCCTCCACTTT.